This TCR beta chain came from a study of spatial heterogeneity in lung cancer. Time point here: sample taken at primary tumor resection. Samples came from 60 to 75 TRACERx patients with untreated early-stage lung cancer. The input material, whole RNA from tumor, nontumor lung or frozen PBMC, was sequenced unsorted. Every TCR cDNA molecule bore its own unique molecular identifier. MiXCR, run by TCRdb on the 5' RACE reads, gives a single entry per CDR3 protein. Of 7,500 to 10,000 distinct CDR3 sequences listed, roughly an eighth are singletons. By sample fraction, this clonotype is medium-sized. No antigen is known for it. A library prepared for alpha chains yielded this beta chain as an off-target read; its size is of little meaning. Whole-study results and caveats: Counts of expanded intratumoral alpha and beta TCRs tracked tumor mutation counts.

The TCR originated in a male donor with early-stage non-small cell lung cancer. Source: lung tumor tissue, taken at surgery.

In DNA, the CDR3 is TGCAGCGCCGTCTCGGGAGGGGGAGAGACCCAGTACTTC. Amino acids: CSAVSGGGETQYF. The chain combines TRBV29-1 with TRBJ2-5; 8 positions match TRBD2. With V trimmed by 7 bases and J by 4 bases, 8 bases remained unmatched. The CDR3 is made up of 13 amino acids. Germline assignment: CDR1 SQVTM and CDR2 ANQGSEA.